These 31 T cell receptor beta chains share one sample of origin, sequenced in a study of T cells in narcolepsy. This table comes from immunoSEQ multiplex PCR, and its TCRdb copy is limited to in-frame clones, with some not included. The sample consists of about 35,000 clones, roughly 86% of them appearing once. Material for sequencing was memory (CD45RA-) CD4+ T cells from blood. The receptors derive from a human donor in good health.

The gene calls are TRBV7-2 and TRBJ1-1; possibly TRBD1 for D (5 bases). The CDR3 is made up of 14 amino acids. In germline, CDR1 is SGHTA, CDR2 FQGNSA. V was pared by 7 bases and J by 3 bases, with 15 bases between. Written as DNA, the CDR3 is TGTGCCAGCAACCAGGGACGAACGGACACTGAAGCTTTCTTT. This gives the protein CASNQGRTDTEAFF. The full variable domain, completed using reference TRBV7-2 and TRBJ1-1, is GAGVSQSPSNKVTEKGKDVELRCDPISGHTALYWYRQSLGQGLEFLIYFQGNSAPDKSGLPSDRFSAERTGGSVSTLTIQRTQQEDSAVYLCASNQGRTDTEAFFGQGTRLTVV.

The V and J genes are TRBV18 and TRBJ2-2, with D perhaps TRBD2 (6 bases). V was clipped by 2 bases and J by 6 bases, with 10 bases between them. The germline V gene has CDR1 KGHSH and CDR2 LQKENI. This CDR3 is built from 14 residues. This chain's CDR3 is CASSPETRAGELFF. The CDR3 coding sequence is TGTGCCAGCTCACCAGAGACTAGAGCCGGGGAGCTGTTTTTT.

The V call is TRBV7-6, the J call TRBJ2-6, with D possibly called TRBD1 or TRBD2 (5 bases each). Looked up from germline, CDR1 is SGHVS and CDR2 is FNYEAQ. CDR3 length: 18 amino acids. V lost 1 base, J lost 2 bases, and 15 bases lay in between. CDR3 residues: CASSLGLPRGPGANVLTF. The CDR3, as DNA: TGTGCCAGCAGCTTAGGTTTGCCGAGGGGACCTGGGGCCAACGTCCTGACTTTC.

The chain couples TRBV6-5 to TRBJ1-1; D not certain. V gave up 6 bases and J gave up 1 base, with 9 bases separating them. Per the germline V gene, CDR1 is MNHEY and CDR2 is SVGAGI. This CDR3 spans 13 amino acids. This CDR3 reads CASRMDGNTEAFF. The CDR3 DNA is TGTGCCAGCAGGATGGACGGGAACACTGAAGCTTTCTTT.

This clone has only one observation. This sequence joins TRBV7-9 and TRBJ1-2; D might be TRBD1 (5 bases). CDR1 is SEHNR and CDR2 is FQNEAQ in the germline V gene (reference sequence). Trimming stripped 6 bases from V and 3 bases from J, with 14 bases between. The CDR3 has 14 amino acids. This CDR3 is CASRGTGVDYGYTF. The CDR3 coding sequence is TGTGCCAGCAGGGGGACGGGGGTCGACTATGGCTACACCTTC. Complete variable domain (other parts from reference TRBV7-9 and TRBJ1-2): DTGVSQNPRHKITKRGQNVTFRCDPISEHNRLYWYRQTLGQGPEFLTYFQNEAQLEKSRLLSDRFSAERPKGSFSTLEIQRTEQGDSAMYLCASRGTGVDYGYTFGSGTRLTVV.

The genes are TRBV2 and TRBJ2-6; D not certain. The V end lost 2 bases, the J end lost 4 bases, and 12 bases lay between the germline ends. The CDR3 has 16 amino acids. Germline V CDR1 and CDR2: SNHLY, FYNNEI. CDR3 region: CASSEKLQEGANVLTF. The CDR3 bases are TGTGCCAGCAGTGAAAAGCTCCAGGAAGGGGCCAACGTCCTGACTTTC.

This sequence joins TRBV18 and TRBJ2-3; 9 bases fit TRBD1. The CDR3 loop spans 15 amino acids. V shed 5 bases and J 3 bases; nucleotides not matched to a gene: 6. CDR1 KGHSH and CDR2 LQKENI come from the germline V gene. The chain's CDR3 is CASSAQGAQTDTQYF. The CDR3 bases are TGTGCCAGCTCAGCACAGGGGGCGCAGACAGATACGCAGTATTTT.

V gene TRBV9 combines with J gene TRBJ1-1; D gene uncertain. The CDR3 extends over 14 amino acids. With 1 base removed from V and 0 bases from J, the gap between germline ends came to 7 bases. The germline CDR1 and CDR2 sequences are SGDLS and YYNGEE. The CDR3 coding sequence is TGTGCCAGCAGCGTAAATCAAGTGAACACTGAAGCTTTCTTT. Residues: CASSVNQVNTEAFF.

The chain joins TRBV5-5 to TRBJ1-1; possible D gene TRBD1, 6 bases. The length of the CDR3 is 14 residues. The germline V gene has CDR1 SGHKS and CDR2 YYEKEE (reference sequence). Deletions cut 2 bases from V and 1 base from J, with 9 bases between. CDR3 DNA sequence: TGTGCCAGCAGCTTCCCGGGACAGAACACTGAAGCTTTCTTT. Amino acid sequence: CASSFPGQNTEAFF.

This chain connects TRBV4-1 to TRBJ2-1; 8 nucleotides agree with TRBD2. V dropped 1 base and J dropped 5; count of bases not matched to a gene: 13. Germline CDR1 is MGHRA and CDR2 is YSYEKL. The CDR3 is made up of 18 amino acids. The CDR3 DNA reads as TGCGCCAGCAGCCAAGTCCGTTCGGGAGGGCCTTTACACAATGAGCAGTTCTTC. This encodes CASSQVRSGGPLHNEQFF.

This clone was found once. V and J are TRBV2 and TRBJ1-1, with D possibly TRBD1 on 6 matching bases. The CDR3 covers 14 residues. Trimming pared 6 bases from V and 4 bases from J, leaving 15 bases between. Germline loops: CDR1 SNHLY, CDR2 FYNNEI. This CDR3 is CASRNRGGTTEAFF. The DNA of the CDR3 is TGTGCCAGCAGAAATAGAGGGGGTACCACTGAAGCTTTCTTT.

J is TRBJ1-1 and V is TRBV6-5; 8 nucleotides align to TRBD1. This CDR3 contains 15 residues. J lost 0 bases, V lost 5 bases, and 5 bases had no gene match. The germline V gene has CDR1 MNHEY and CDR2 SVGAGI. CDR3 sequence (DNA): TGTGCCAGCAGTCTCTGGACAGGGATGAACACTGAAGCTTTCTTT. It yields the protein CASSLWTGMNTEAFF.

The gene calls are TRBV11-3 and TRBJ2-1; D remains ambiguous. V was cut by 2 bases and J by 3 bases, with 8 bases left in between. The CDR3 is 14 residues long. Per the germline V gene, CDR1 is SGHNT and CDR2 is YENEEA. The CDR3 DNA reads as TGTGCCAGCAGCTTATGGGGTAACTACAATGAGCAGTTCTTC. Translation gives CASSLWGNYNEQFF.

The rearrangement joins TRBV4-1 to TRBJ1-1; a possible D gene is TRBD1 (6 bases). The CDR3 sequence is 15 residues long. CDR1 and CDR2 from the germline V gene are MGHRA and YSYEKL. V was trimmed by 1 base and J by 3 bases, leaving 12 bases between them. CDR3 coding DNA: TGCGCCAGCAGCCAAGGGTGGGACATTTACACTGAAGCTTTCTTT. Protein: CASSQGWDIYTEAFF.

The rearrangement links TRBV5-6 to TRBJ1-1; 11 bases fit TRBD1. Germline lookup yields CDR1 SGHDT and CDR2 YYEEEE. This CDR3 is 17 amino acids long. V was pared by 0 bases and J by 0 bases, with 4 bases of the junction left unmatched. CDR3 in amino acids: CASSLGDRGTMNTEAFF. Here the CDR3 DNA reads TGTGCCAGCAGCTTGGGGGACAGGGGGACCATGAACACTGAAGCTTTCTTT.

CDR3 loop: CAWNRDSGQPQHF. The DNA of the CDR3 is TGTGCCTGGAACCGGGACAGTGGTCAGCCCCAGCATTTT. The chain recombines TRBV30 with TRBJ1-5, with TRBD1 matching 7 bases. The trim removed 4 bases at V and 6 bases at J, leaving 6 bases unmatched. This CDR3 is 13 amino acids long. The germline V gene encodes CDR1 GTSNPN and CDR2 SVGIG (reference sequence).

This chain joins TRBV7-2 and TRBJ2-1; D uncertain. Trimming took off 6 bases at V and 7 bases at J, with 13 bases between the two ends. The germline CDR1 and CDR2 sequences are SGHTA and FQGNSA. CDR3 size: 13 residues. The CDR3 sequence is CASSRPGMNEQFF. The CDR3 DNA reads as TGTGCCAGCAGTCGCCCAGGAATGAATGAGCAGTTCTTC.

The chain has TRBV6-6 and TRBJ2-1; 9 bases match TRBD2. Trimming at V came to 5 bases and at J to 8 bases, leaving 7 bases not matched to a gene. CDR1 is MNHNY, CDR2 SVGAGI, per germline (reference sequence). CDR3 length: 14 amino acids. This CDR3 reads CASSRVAGVDEQFF. DNA of the CDR3: TGTGCCAGCAGTCGCGTAGCGGGAGTCGATGAGCAGTTCTTC.

The sample holds a few counts of this clone. This chain links TRBV9 with TRBJ1-1; TRBD1 might be the D (6 bases). V lost 0 bases and J 6 bases, leaving 15 bases between the germline ends. CDR1 and CDR2 (germline): SGDLS, YYNGEE. This CDR3 comprises 15 residues. The CDR3 bases are TGTGCCAGCAGCGTAGAACCGGAGGGGGTGGCTGAAGCTTTCTTT. Amino acid sequence: CASSVEPEGVAEAFF.

This chain uses TRBV30 with TRBJ2-3; weak D call: TRBD1 (5 bases). CDR3 size: 13 residues. Germline CDR1 GTSNPN, CDR2 SVGIG (reference sequence). Between the trimmed V and J ends, which lost 4 bases and 2 bases, there was a span of 10 bases. The CDR3 reads CAWKGYSTDTQYF. CDR3 in DNA: TGTGCCTGGAAGGGGTACTCCACAGATACGCAGTATTTT.

The chain couples TRBV4-1 to TRBJ2-3; D is possibly TRBD1 (7 bases). This CDR3 has 18 amino acids. Germline CDR1 MGHRA, CDR2 YSYEKL. Between the trimmed V and J ends, which lost 0 bases and 3 bases, there was a span of 19 bases. The CDR3 sequence: CASSQDQGGRAETDTQYF. The CDR3 DNA reads as TGCGCCAGCAGCCAAGATCAGGGGGGCAGAGCCGAGACAGATACGCAGTATTTT.

The chain carries TRBV5-4 and TRBJ1-2; 8 bases map to TRBD1. This CDR3 is 15 amino acids long. Trimming took 4 bases from V and 4 from J; bases not matched to a gene: 9. Germline V gene sequence: CDR1 SGHNT, CDR2 YYREEE (reference sequence). CDR3: CASSPGGAVAYGYTF. CDR3 bases: TGTGCCAGCAGCCCAGGGGGCGCGGTCGCCTATGGCTACACCTTC.

The chain recombines TRBV4-1 with TRBJ1-4; D not certain. This CDR3 comprises 14 residues. Germline CDR1 reads MGHRA; CDR2 reads YSYEKL. V was pared by 2 bases and J by 5 bases, with 9 bases between. CDR3 sequence (DNA): TGCGCCAGCAGCCAAAACATAGGCAATGAAAAACTGTTTTTT. Protein: CASSQNIGNEKLFF.

Notes on this clone: No conserved phenylalanine or tryptophan is present at the end of the CDR3, so a read error is the likely explanation. J is TRBJ1-1 and V is TRBV5-1; maybe TRBD1 (5 bases). Trimming shortened V by 0 bases and J by 5 bases, and 14 bases separated the two germline ends. CDR1 SGHRS and CDR2 YFSETQ come from the germline V gene. The CDR3 has 15 amino acids. CDR3 region: CASSLDRLRETEAFS. The CDR3 DNA reads TGCGCCAGCAGCTTGGACAGGCTAAGGGAAACTGAAGCTTTCTCT.

About this clone itself: Its ends do not fully match the called genes, so a read error is possible. The chain combines TRBV15 with TRBJ1-5; D gene ambiguous. Germline V CDR1 and CDR2: LNHNV, YYDKDF (reference sequence). The CDR3 extends over 14 amino acids. CDR3 DNA sequence: TGTGCCACCAGCGGAGACCTAATAGATCAGCCCCAGCATTTT. The encoded protein is CATSGDLIDQPQHF.

The rearrangement joins TRBV10-3 to TRBJ2-2; 8 bases are shared with TRBD2. The CDR3 has 16 residues. The germline V gene has CDR1 ENHRY and CDR2 SYGVKD. V gave up 6 bases and J gave up 1 base; unmatched junction bases: 7. CDR3 protein: CAIRRGRQENTGELFF. DNA of the CDR3: TGTGCCATCAGGCGCGGGAGGCAGGAGAACACCGGGGAGCTGTTTTTT.

The J gene is TRBJ2-7, the V gene TRBV19, with TRBD1 identical over 9 bases. V shed 1 base, J shed 3 bases, and the junction held 4 bases outside the gene matches. Germline lookup yields CDR1 LNHDA and CDR2 SQIVND (reference sequence). This CDR3 comprises 15 residues. In DNA form, the CDR3 reads TGTGCCAGTAGTATAGGGACAGGGGCTCGCTACGAGCAGTACTTC. Encoded protein: CASSIGTGARYEQYF.

The genes are TRBV19 and TRBJ1-5; 8 bases map to TRBD1. The CDR3 covers 15 residues. Germline V gene data show CDR1 as LNHDA and CDR2 as SQIVND (reference sequence). After removal of 7 bases from V and 5 bases from J, the junction contained 10 bases not matched to a gene. CDR3 coding DNA: TGTGCCAGTAAGCCCTGGACAGGGTATGATCAGCCCCAGCATTTT. Its protein is CASKPWTGYDQPQHF.

This clone was observed a handful of times. V is TRBV30 and J is TRBJ1-5; D not certain. The V gene lost 5 bases and the J gene lost 1 base, with 9 bases spanning the gap. The CDR3 loop spans 13 amino acids. The germline V gene encodes CDR1 GTSNPN and CDR2 SVGIG (reference sequence). The CDR3 loop reads CAWAARSNQPQHF. CDR3 DNA: TGTGCCTGGGCCGCCCGGAGCAATCAGCCCCAGCATTTT. Looking up the rest from reference TRBV30 and TRBJ1-5 gives the full variable domain: SQTIHQWPATLVQPVGSPLSLECTVEGTSNPNLYWYRQAAGRGLQLLFYSVGIGQISSEVPQNLSASRPQDRQFILSSKKLLLSDSGFYLCAWAARSNQPQHFGDGTRLSIL.

This clone was seen only once. V is TRBV30 and J is TRBJ1-5; D might be TRBD1 (6 bases). CDR3 length: 12 residues. Deletions cut 1 base from V and 9 bases from J, with 10 bases between. Germline assignment: CDR1 GTSNPN and CDR2 SVGIG (reference sequence). Here the CDR3 DNA reads TGTGCCTGGAGTGAGGGGGGATTGCCCCAGCATTTT. This codes for CAWSEGGLPQHF. Together with reference TRBV30 and TRBJ1-5, the CDR3 gives the full variable domain: SQTIHQWPATLVQPVGSPLSLECTVEGTSNPNLYWYRQAAGRGLQLLFYSVGIGQISSEVPQNLSASRPQDRQFILSSKKLLLSDSGFYLCAWSEGGLPQHFGDGTRLSIL.

The chain employs TRBV5-8 and TRBJ2-1, with 8 bases identical to TRBD2. Germline V gene data show CDR1 as SGHTS and CDR2 as YDEGEE. V shed 3 bases, J shed 8 bases, and the junction held 7 bases outside the gene matches. The CDR3 totals 14 residues. The CDR3: CASSSSGGADEQFF. CDR3 DNA sequence: TGTGCCAGCAGCTCCTCCGGGGGGGCCGATGAGCAGTTCTTC.